The rows below give T cell receptor beta chains drawn from one sample of a study of T cell responses to AZD1222 COVID-19 vaccine. Sequencing was performed with immunoSEQ multiplex PCR; in TCRdb, only in-frame clones are kept and a portion is missing. The data contain approximately 98,000 clones, about 92% of them singletons. The input for sequencing was peripheral blood, taken on day 0 of MenACWY control vaccination. The source of these receptors is an adult in good health. Each CDR3 is given with its conserved first and last residue. The D gene is left open where the match is weak. Clone size is stated in some rows and not others, as once, few, many or a class when expanded.

j_call clone_size d_call v_call cdr3_nt cdr3_aa
TRBJ1-2 . TRBD1 TRBV27 TGTGCCAGCAGCTCGACAGGGGGCTGGTATGGCTACACCTTC CASSSTGGWYGYTF
TRBJ2-3 . TRBD1 TRBV6-5 TGTGCCAGCAGATGGCAGGGGGTTGGAGATACGCAGTATTTT CASRWQGVGDTQYF
TRBJ1-5 . . TRBV7-2 TGTGCCAGCAGCTGGGGATGGAATCAGCCCCAGCATTTT CASSWGWNQPQHF
TRBJ1-1 . . TRBV9 TGTGCCAGCAGCGTAGACCCGGGTAGGGCTGAAGCTTTCTTT CASSVDPGRAEAFF
TRBJ1-1 . . TRBV30 TGTGCCTGGAGTTACAGGGTCGAGGAAGCTTTCTTT CAWSYRVEEAFF
TRBJ2-5 . TRBD2 TRBV29-1 TGCAGCGTGGGACTAGCGGGGGGCCAAGAGACCCAGTACTTC CSVGLAGGQETQYF
TRBJ1-2 . . TRBV6-5 TGTGCCAGCAGTCCCGGGCCTCACTCCTATGGCTACACCTTC CASSPGPHSYGYTF
TRBJ1-5 . . TRBV7-2 TGTGCCAGCAGCTTAGTCCCCAGCAATCAGCCCCAGCATTTT CASSLVPSNQPQHF
TRBJ2-1 . . TRBV4-1 TGCGCCAGCAGCCAAGTAGTAGCGGCCCTCGGGGATGAGCAGTTCTTC CASSQVVAALGDEQFF
TRBJ1-1 . TRBD1 TRBV19 TGTGCCAGTCGCACAGGGGGCTTGGGCACTGAAGCTTTCTTT CASRTGGLGTEAFF
TRBJ2-1 once . TRBV10-2 TGCGCCAGCGGGCACAATGAGCAGTTCTTC CASGHNEQFF
TRBJ1-1 . TRBD1 TRBV5-1 TGCGCCAGCAGCTATCGGACAGGGGGGAACACTGAAGCTTTCTTT CASSYRTGGNTEAFF
TRBJ1-1 . . TRBV9 TGTGCCAGCAGCGTCGGGCTGGGACAGAACACTGAAGCTTTCTTT CASSVGLGQNTEAFF
TRBJ1-1 . . TRBV9 TGTGCCAGCAGCGTAGGGTACGGGGACACTGAAGCTTTCTTT CASSVGYGDTEAFF
TRBJ2-5 . . TRBV5-4 TGTGCCAGCAGCTCCAGAGTAGCGGTGGTAGAGACCCAGTACTTC CASSSRVAVVETQYF
TRBJ1-6 . TRBD1 TRBV5-1 TGCGCCAGCAGCTTGGAGATCAGGGGGCCCAATAATTCACCCCTCCACTTT CASSLEIRGPNNSPLHF
TRBJ2-7 . . TRBV2 TGTGCCAGCACCCCAAGGCGTCACGAGCAGTACTTC CASTPRRHEQYF
TRBJ2-7 . . TRBV12-2 TGTGCAAGTCAGGACATGCGGGGGGCGCGCTACGAGCAGTACTTC CASQDMRGARYEQYF
TRBJ1-6 . TRBD1 TRBV6-5 TGTGCCAGCAGTTACGGGACAGGGGGACCACCCCTCCACTTT CASSYGTGGPPLHF
TRBJ1-6 . . TRBV6-5 TGTGCCAGCAGTCCGTCCCATTCACCCCTCCACTTT CASSPSHSPLHF
TRBJ1-1 . . TRBV12-3/TRBV12-4 TGTGCCAGCAGTTTTGGGGGGAATAGGGAAGCTTTCTTT CASSFGGNREAFF
TRBJ2-7 . . TRBV12-3/TRBV12-4 TGTGCCAGCACTGTTCAGGGCGAGCAGTACTTC CASTVQGEQYF
TRBJ1-5 . . TRBV18 TGTGCCAGCTCACCAGACCAGAGCAATCAGCCCCAGCATTTT CASSPDQSNQPQHF
TRBJ1-1 . . TRBV7-9 TGTGCCAGCAGCTTAGGGACGGAAACTTGGGCTTTCTTT CASSLGTETWAFF
TRBJ2-1 . . TRBV7-9 TGTGCCAGCAGCCCCGACATGGGAGCGTACAATGAGCAGTTCTTC CASSPDMGAYNEQFF
TRBJ2-1 . . TRBV28 TGTGCCAGCAGTCTAGCGGGACAGGGTTCCTACAATGAGCAGTTCTTC CASSLAGQGSYNEQFF
TRBJ1-2 . TRBD1 TRBV18 TGTGCCAGCTCACCGCGACAGGGGGCGCTGAGTGGCTACACCTTC CASSPRQGALSGYTF
TRBJ1-2 . . TRBV6-5 TGTGCCAGCAGCCCGCGGGGGGCGTATGGCTACACCTTC CASSPRGAYGYTF
TRBJ1-4 . . TRBV10-3 TGTGCCATCCGGGGGGTTTCGGATGAAAAACTGTTTTTT CAIRGVSDEKLFF
TRBJ1-6 . . TRBV28 TGTGCCAGCAGTTTAGTCGCGGCAGGGCGTTCACCCCTCCACTTT CASSLVAAGRSPLHF
TRBJ1-1 . TRBD1 TRBV19 TGTGCCAGTAGTACAGGGGGCGTCCGCACTGAAGCTTTCTTT CASSTGGVRTEAFF
TRBJ1-2 . . TRBV10-3 TGTGCCATCAGCATCAGGGAGGGAACTTATGGCTACACCTTC CAISIREGTYGYTF
TRBJ2-7 . . TRBV29-1 TGCAGCGTTGGCAGGGACTACGAGCAGTACTTC CSVGRDYEQYF
TRBJ2-7 . TRBD1 TRBV5-6 TGTGCCAGCAGCCACGGGACAGGGGATCGGTACGAGCAGTACTTC CASSHGTGDRYEQYF
TRBJ1-1 . TRBD1 TRBV5-6 TGTGCCAGCAGCCTTTTAGGGACAGGGCACACTGAAGCTTTCTTT CASSLLGTGHTEAFF
TRBJ1-6 once . TRBV30 TGTGCCTGGAGTGTACCTGGTGGGGTACTCCACTTT CAWSVPGGVLHF